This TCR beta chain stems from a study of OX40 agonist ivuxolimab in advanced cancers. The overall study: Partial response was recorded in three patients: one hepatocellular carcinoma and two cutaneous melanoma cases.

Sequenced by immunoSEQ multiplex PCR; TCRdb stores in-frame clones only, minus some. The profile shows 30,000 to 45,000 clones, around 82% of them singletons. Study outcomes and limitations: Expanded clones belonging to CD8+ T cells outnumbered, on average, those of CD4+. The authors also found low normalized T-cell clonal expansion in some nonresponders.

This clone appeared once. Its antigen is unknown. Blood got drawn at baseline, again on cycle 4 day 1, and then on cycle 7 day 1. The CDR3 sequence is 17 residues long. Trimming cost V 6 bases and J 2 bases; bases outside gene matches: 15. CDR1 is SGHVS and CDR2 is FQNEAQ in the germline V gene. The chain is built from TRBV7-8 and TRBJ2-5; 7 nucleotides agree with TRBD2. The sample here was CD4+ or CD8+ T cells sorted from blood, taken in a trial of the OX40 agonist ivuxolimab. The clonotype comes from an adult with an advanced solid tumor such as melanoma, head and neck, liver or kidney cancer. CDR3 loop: CASSRSRRRGTQETQYF. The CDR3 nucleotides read TGTGCCAGCAGTCGCTCCAGACGGCGGGGGACGCAAGAGACCCAGTACTTC.